This T cell receptor (beta chain) was captured in a study of T-cell memory formation after mild COVID-19. Using its own MiXCR run on the 5' RACE reads, TCRdb lists one record per CDR3 protein. The sample lists 400,000 to 500,000 distinct CDR3 sequences, roughly 18% occurring once. Germline assignment: CDR1 SEHNR and CDR2 FQNEAQ (reference sequence). Trimming pared 5 bases from V and 8 bases from J, leaving 13 bases between. The CDR3 has 14 residues. The chain combines TRBV7-9 with TRBJ1-6, with D unresolved. Specimen: PBMCs or a T cell subset sorted from them (not recorded which). This TCR derives from a young man who had mild COVID-19 (a few samples of this study predate the infection). Cell type and time point are not known. The CDR3 loop reads CASSPMADHSPLHF. CDR3 nucleotides: TGTGCCAGCAGCCCCATGGCCGACCATTCACCCCTCCACTTT.